This entry lists 4 T cell receptor beta chains sequenced from one sample in a study of T cells after posttransplantation cyclophosphamide. TCRdb keeps only in-frame clones here, not all; method: immunoSEQ multiplex PCR. The repertoire consists of 37,000 or so clones, none detected only once. Material: PBMCs. Receptors originate from a young man in good health and a related stem cell transplant donor.

The table lists this clone with many counts. V is TRBV2 and J is TRBJ2-7; 11 bases match TRBD1. Germline CDR1 reads SNHLY; CDR2 reads FYNNEI. V lost 9 bases to trimming and J lost 7 bases; unmatched junction nucleotides: 11. The CDR3 is made up of 14 amino acids. CDR3 loop: CASQGQGDVGEQYF. CDR3 sequence (DNA): TGTGCCAGTCAGGGACAGGGGGATGTGGGAGAGCAGTACTTC. Complete variable domain (other parts from reference TRBV2 and TRBJ2-7): EPEVTQTPSHQVTQMGQEVILRCVPISNHLYFYWYRQILGQKVEFLVSFYNNEISEKSEIFDDQFSVERPDGSNFTLKIRSTKLEDSAMYFCASQGQGDVGEQYFGPGTRLTVT.

This clone was recorded many times. The chain combines TRBV7-2 with TRBJ2-2; TRBD2 agrees at 12 bases. The germline V gene encodes CDR1 SGHTA and CDR2 FQGNSA. The CDR3 spans 15 residues. After removal of 7 bases from V and 6 bases from J, the junction contained 6 bases not matched to a gene. DNA for the CDR3: TGTGCCAGCATCCCTAGCGGGGGGGCCCCCGGGGAGCTGTTTTTT. It is translated as CASIPSGGAPGELFF. The full variable domain, in which reference TRBV7-2 and TRBJ2-2 provide the parts outside the CDR3, is GAGVSQSPSNKVTEKGKDVELRCDPISGHTALYWYRQSLGQGLEFLIYFQGNSAPDKSGLPSDRFSAERTGGSVSTLTIQRTQQEDSAVYLCASIPSGGAPGELFFGEGSRLTVL.

This clone was detected ten times or more. The chain carries TRBV11-2 and TRBJ1-2; 7 nucleotides align to TRBD1. Germline V CDR1 and CDR2: SGHAT, FQNNGV. Trimming removed 5 bases from V and 4 bases from J; junction bases left unmatched: 13. The length of the CDR3 is 16 residues. The CDR3 coding sequence is TGTGCCAGCAGCCCCAGGGAGGGGGCGCTTGTCTATGGCTACACCTTC. This encodes CASSPREGALVYGYTF.

This clone has at least ten counts. The chain couples TRBV5-1 to TRBJ1-2; D is perhaps TRBD1 (6 bases). Germline V lookup: CDR1 SGHRS, CDR2 YFSETQ. The CDR3 length is 14 residues. Trimming cost V 0 bases and J 4 bases, with 10 bases left between them. The CDR3 nucleotides are TGCGCCAGCAGCTTGGACAGGACAGCCTATGGCTACACCTTC. Translated: CASSLDRTAYGYTF.